The 19 T cell receptor beta chains reported below all come from one sample, sequenced in a study of graft-versus-host responses after intestinal transplantation. Their cognate antigens are unknown. Using immunoSEQ multiplex PCR, the repertoire was profiled, and TCRdb retains in-frame clones only, with some absent. The sample holds about 39,000 clones, about 93% seen once. The source material was unstimulated CD8+ T cells sorted from spleen or lymph node cells, sampled before transplant. Receptors originate from a human donor who was the organ donor for an intestinal transplant.

The chain couples TRBV5-1 to TRBJ1-1, with 7 bases that match TRBD1. V trimming: 4 bases; J trimming: 3 bases; junction bases outside the gene matches: 6. Germline V gives CDR1 SGHRS, CDR2 YFSETQ. CDR3 length: 14 residues. The CDR3 sequence is CASSTWDSYTEAFF. The CDR3 DNA reads TGCGCCAGCAGCACCTGGGACAGCTACACTGAAGCTTTCTTT.

The chain combines TRBV7-2 with TRBJ2-1; 12 positions agree with TRBD2. The CDR3 consists of 18 residues. CDR1 SGHTA and CDR2 FQGNSA come from the germline V gene. V was clipped by 1 base and J by 5 bases; unmatched bases: 9. Written as DNA, the CDR3 is TGTGCCAGCAGCTTAGGTCTCAGGACTAGCGGGGTGGACAATGAGCAGTTCTTC. It translates to CASSLGLRTSGVDNEQFF.

This chain uses TRBV6-1 with TRBJ2-7; 12 positions match TRBD1. V trimming: 7 bases; J trimming: 6 bases; junction bases outside the gene matches: 1. The CDR3 is 12 residues long. Germline CDR1 MNHNS, CDR2 SASEGT. The CDR3 region has the DNA TGTGCCAGCATGGGACAGGGGGCCGAGCAGTACTTC. It specifies CASMGQGAEQYF.

This clone was detected only once. This chain joins TRBV2 and TRBJ1-1; no firm D call. This CDR3 comprises 13 residues. Between the trimmed V and J ends, which lost 0 bases and 3 bases, there was a span of 5 bases. Germline V gene data show CDR1 as SNHLY and CDR2 as FYNNEI. The CDR3, as DNA: TGTGCCAGCAGTGAAGCTTCCCACACTGAAGCTTTCTTT. Translation gives CASSEASHTEAFF.

This clone has more than one count but fewer than ten. V usage is TRBV19 and J usage is TRBJ1-5; D unresolved. V lost 3 bases and J lost 1, with 7 bases in between. CDR1 is LNHDA and CDR2 is SQIVND in the germline V gene (reference sequence). The CDR3 sequence is 14 residues long. The DNA for the CDR3 is TGTGCCAGTAGTATTATCCCGAGCAATCAGCCCCAGCATTTT. Protein: CASSIIPSNQPQHF.

About this clone: One end of the junction fails to match germline, which may point to a read error. The CDR3 region is CTSSWTVYNEQFF. The CDR3, as DNA: TGTACCAGCAGTTGGACAGTTTACAATGAGCAGTTCTTC. The chain links TRBV27 to TRBJ2-1; a weak D match, TRBD1 (6 bases). CDR3 length: 13 amino acids. The germline V gene has CDR1 MNHEY and CDR2 SMNVEV (reference sequence).

The chain employs TRBV27 and TRBJ1-1, with D unclear. Trimming shortened V by 4 bases and J by 1 base, and 7 bases separated the two germline ends. Per the germline V gene, CDR1 is MNHEY and CDR2 is SMNVEV (reference sequence). There are 13 residues in the CDR3. The CDR3 loop is CASSSTPNTEAFF. The CDR3 bases are TGTGCCAGCAGTTCGACACCGAACACTGAAGCTTTCTTT.

The chain links TRBV28 to TRBJ1-1; tentatively, D is TRBD1 (5 bases). V was pared by 1 base and J by 4 bases, with 10 bases between. The CDR3 runs to 14 residues. Germline CDR1 and CDR2: MDHEN and SYDVKM. The CDR3 is CASSLYLGGTEAFF. The CDR3 DNA reads as TGTGCCAGCAGTTTATACCTCGGGGGCACTGAAGCTTTCTTT. Variable domain in full (rest from reference TRBV28 and TRBJ1-1): DVKVTQSSRYLVKRTGEKVFLECVQDMDHENMFWYRQDPGLGLRLIYFSYDVKMKEKGDIPEGYSVSREKKERFSLILESASTNQTSMYLCASSLYLGGTEAFFGQGTRLTVV.

The rearrangement links TRBV7-2 to TRBJ2-7, with a weak D call TRBD2 (6 bases). V lost 3 bases and J 3 bases, leaving 9 bases between the germline ends. Per germline, CDR1 SGHTA and CDR2 FQGNSA. This CDR3 has 13 amino acids. The DNA for the CDR3 is TGTGCCAGCAGCTTTAGCGGAAACTACGAGCAGTACTTC. Its translation: CASSFSGNYEQYF.

In its sample, this clone was seen once. J is TRBJ2-1 and V is TRBV28, with D hard to call. Germline CDR1 and CDR2: MDHEN and SYDVKM. The V gene lost 7 bases and the J gene lost 4 bases, with 11 bases spanning the gap. The CDR3 length is 13 residues. Here the CDR3 reads CASIGWTYNEQFF. CDR3 nucleotide sequence: TGTGCCAGCATTGGGTGGACGTACAATGAGCAGTTCTTC.

The chain carries TRBV19 and TRBJ1-1; the D gene is possibly TRBD1 (5 bases). The CDR3 length is 13 residues. Germline loops: CDR1 LNHDA, CDR2 SQIVND (reference sequence). Deletions cut 3 bases from V and 4 bases from J, with 9 bases between. The CDR3 DNA follows: TGTGCCAGTAGTATGTTCAGGGCCACTGAAGCTTTCTTT. The encoded protein is CASSMFRATEAFF.

A note on this clone: The sample carries other DNA sequences with the same CDR3. The chain links TRBV5-1 to TRBJ2-7; 9 bases map to TRBD1. In germline, CDR1 is SGHRS, CDR2 YFSETQ. Trimming removed 4 bases from V and 5 bases from J; junction bases left unmatched: 7. The CDR3 is 14 amino acids. The chain's CDR3 is CASSLGQGGDEQYF. In DNA form, the CDR3 reads TGCGCCAGCAGCCTGGGACAGGGCGGGGACGAGCAGTACTTC.

Comments on this clone: At one end the junction does not follow the germline gene, possibly because of a read error. This rearrangement joins TRBV19 to TRBJ1-1; D not certain. CDR1 LNHDA and CDR2 SQIVND come from the germline V gene (reference sequence). This CDR3 comprises 13 residues. The CDR3 reads CVSSLEVSTEAFF. The CDR3 DNA reads as TGTGTCAGTAGTCTTGAGGTGTCCACTGAAGCTTTCTTT.

The rearrangement uses TRBV13 and TRBJ2-3; maybe TRBD1 (6 bases). CDR3 length: 14 amino acids. Trimming stripped 5 bases from V and 2 bases from J, with 11 bases between. The V gene's germline CDR1 is PRHDT and CDR2 FYEKMQ (reference sequence). This chain's CDR3 is CASSQRTDTDTQYF. In DNA, the CDR3 is TGTGCCAGCAGCCAACGGACAGACACAGATACGCAGTATTTT.

This clone was seen a single time. This chain joins TRBV14 and TRBJ2-3, with D perhaps TRBD2 (5 bases). The CDR3 is 14 residues long. From germline, CDR1 is SGHDN and CDR2 FVKESK. The ends were cut back, 5 bases at V and 2 bases at J, with 11 bases in the middle. In DNA, the CDR3 is TGTGCCAGCAGCGAGGGCTTCCTCACAGATACGCAGTATTTT. This sequence encodes CASSEGFLTDTQYF.

J is TRBJ2-4 and V is TRBV21-1; the table's D call, TRBD1, was not checked against the DNA. TRBV21-1 is shown as a pseudogene. CDR3 length: 12 amino acids. CDR3: CASSKKTDIQYF. The CDR3 region has the DNA TGTGCCAGCAGCAAAAAGACAGACATTCAGTACTTC.

The CDR3 spells CASSFAKLAGGHNYEQYF. The CDR3 nucleotides read TGTGCCAGCAGTTTTGCAAAACTAGCGGGAGGCCATAACTACGAGCAGTACTTC. The chain is built from TRBV28 and TRBJ2-7, with 12 bases fitting TRBD2. V shed 3 bases and J 3 bases; nucleotides not matched to a gene: 12. The CDR3 loop spans 18 amino acids. The germline CDR1 and CDR2 sequences are MDHEN and SYDVKM.

The rearrangement links TRBV4-1 to TRBJ2-7; D gene ambiguous. Germline loops: CDR1 MGHRA, CDR2 YSYEKL. V gave up 4 bases and J gave up 9 bases, with 13 bases separating them. The CDR3 is 12 amino acids. CDR3 sequence reads: CASSPDSVRQYF. DNA of the CDR3: TGCGCCAGCAGCCCGGATTCAGTTAGGCAGTACTTC.

This sequence joins TRBV6-1 and TRBJ2-7; TRBD2 aligns across 7 bases. The CDR3 has 16 residues. The J segment lost 3 bases and the V segment lost 2 bases, leaving 10 bases of the junction unmatched. Germline lookup yields CDR1 MNHNS and CDR2 SASEGT. CDR3 DNA: TGTGCCAGCAGTGAATTAGCGGGCTTGCACCTCTACGAGCAGTACTTC. It is translated as CASSELAGLHLYEQYF.